The present TCR beta chain was sequenced within a study of CD8 T cells in Susac syndrome. Trimming removed 7 bases at V and 4 bases at J, with 10 bases between. The CDR3 loop spans 12 amino acids. Random hexamers were used to reverse transcribe the RNA input (about 0.45 to 1 ug). Amplification of TCR beta CDR3 across 54 Vbeta and 13 Jbeta was performed with immunoSEQ multiplex PCR. TCRdb re-called the immunoSEQ multiplex PCR reads with MiXCR, one entry per CDR3 protein. The sample gives about 130,000 distinct CDR3 sequences, roughly 93% of which show up once; more than 0.25% is in the top ten. TCR beta sequencing covered blood CD8+ and CD4+ T cells.

The chain couples TRBV12-3 or TRBV12-4 to TRBJ1-2; D gene ambiguous. This TCR came from a human donor with multiple sclerosis. Sequenced sample: CD8+ T cells from PBMCs. The CDR3, as DNA: TGTGCCAGCACCTTAGGAGGCTATGGCTACACCTTC. It codes for CASTLGGYGYTF.